These T cell receptor beta chains were read from a single sample in a study of cytomegalovirus exposure and HLA in healthy donors. Assay: immunoSEQ multiplex PCR; the TCRdb copy retains only in-frame clones and omits some. The table shows 150,000 or so clones, with about 80% occurring only once. The sequenced material came from PBMCs. All receptors derive from a man aged 35 to 55 in good health and CMV-seropositive. Each CDR3 is given with its conserved first and last residue. A D gene is named only where the DNA matches it firmly. Size tells how often a clone was seen (once, few, many) or the class of an expanded clone, and some rows leave it out.

J gene,clone size,V gene,D gene,CDR3 DNA,CDR3 protein
TRBJ1-1,-,TRBV10-3,-,TGTGCCATCAACGAGCGAGCAGACACTGAAGCTTTCTTT,CAINERADTEAFF
TRBJ2-2,-,TRBV7-8,-,TGTGCCAGCAGCCGCAACAGGGACACCGGGGAGCTGTTTTTT,CASSRNRDTGELFF
TRBJ1-3,once,TRBV28,-,TGTGCCAGCAGTTTGGGGGCTACAGCTGGAAACACCATATATTTT,CASSLGATAGNTIYF
TRBJ2-3,-,TRBV7-2,-,TGTGCCAGCAGCGCCACTAGCACAGATACGCAGTATTTT,CASSATSTDTQYF
TRBJ1-5,-,TRBV29-1,TRBD1,TGCAGCGTCGCGGACAGGGGAAATCAGCCCCAGCATTTT,CSVADRGNQPQHF
TRBJ2-7,-,TRBV29-1,TRBD2,TGCAGCGCTGGTGGACTAGCGCAGAACGAGCAGTACTTC,CSAGGLAQNEQYF
TRBJ2-4,-,TRBV5-1,-,TGCGCCAGCAGCTTCGGCCCCGAACGGACAGTCCTGGCCAAAAACAGTCAGTACTTC,CASSFGPERTVLAKNSQYF
TRBJ1-1,-,TRBV5-1,-,TGCGCCAGCGAAGGGAGCTCGAACACTGAAGCTTTCTTT,CASEGSSNTEAFF
TRBJ2-3,-,TRBV30,-,TGTGCCTGGGCCATTCGGGATACGCAGTATTTT,CAWAIRDTQYF
TRBJ2-3,-,TRBV29-1,-,TGCAGCGTTGATCGACAGGGCACAGATACGCAGTATTTT,CSVDRQGTDTQYF
TRBJ2-1,-,TRBV7-8,-,TGTGCCAGCAGCTTCAGGACAGAGTACAATGAGCAGTTCTTC,CASSFRTEYNEQFF
TRBJ1-4,-,TRBV2,-,TGTGCCAGCAGGCGTTCAGGGGCAACTAATGAAAAACTGTTTTTT,CASRRSGATNEKLFF
TRBJ1-5,-,TRBV7-9,TRBD1,TGTGCCAGCAGCTTAGCGCAGGGACAGGGGGCTTCGCCCCAGCATTTT,CASSLAQGQGASPQHF
TRBJ1-2,-,TRBV4-1,-,TGCGCCAGCAGCCGCCCCGGCGGGCCCCTTTATGGCTACACCTTC,CASSRPGGPLYGYTF
TRBJ2-7,-,TRBV28,TRBD2,TGTGCCAGCAGTGCTGCCGGGACTAGCGGGACCACGTTCTACTACGAGCAGTACTTC,CASSAAGTSGTTFYYEQYF
TRBJ1-2,-,TRBV5-8,TRBD1,TGTGCCAGCAGCTCGGGGGACAGGCGGCGCTACACCTTC,CASSSGDRRRYTF
TRBJ1-5,-,TRBV10-3,TRBD1,TGTGCCAGCAGCCGGGACAGTAGCAATCAGCCCCAGCATTTT,CASSRDSSNQPQHF
TRBJ2-4,-,TRBV6-5,-,TGTGCCAGCAGTTACGACAGAAAAAACAGTCAGTACTTC,CASSYDRKNSQYF
TRBJ2-3,few,TRBV9,-,TGTGCCAGCAGCGTATCACTTGGCGAGCCGGGGGATACGCAGTATTTT,CASSVSLGEPGDTQYF
TRBJ2-1,once,TRBV4-3,-,TGCGCCAGCAGCCAAGTCCAGCGGAACAATGAGCAGTTCTTC,CASSQVQRNNEQFF
TRBJ1-3,-,TRBV7-2,-,TGTGCCAGCAGCTTACAGGGTTCGGCCTCTGGAAACACCATATATTTT,CASSLQGSASGNTIYF
TRBJ1-2,-,TRBV7-9,-,TGTGCCAGCAGCAAGGGAGTTGATGGCTACACCTTC,CASSKGVDGYTF
TRBJ1-2,-,TRBV19,-,TGTGCCAGTGTAAAAACAGGGCTGGGCGGCTACACCTTC,CASVKTGLGGYTF
TRBJ1-6,-,TRBV28,-,TGTGCCAGCAGGCCTCGGACACCACTTAATTCACCCCTCCACTTT,CASRPRTPLNSPLHF
TRBJ2-1,-,TRBV29-1,TRBD1,TGCAGCGCTTGGACAGGTCTCCTCTACAATGAGCAGTTCTTC,CSAWTGLLYNEQFF
TRBJ2-5,-,TRBV11-2,-,TGTGCCAGCAGCTTCTCGGGGAGTCAAGAGACCCAGTACTTC,CASSFSGSQETQYF
TRBJ2-1,-,TRBV9,-,TGTGCCAGCAGCGTAAGACAGATTCCCTCCTACAATGAGCAGTTCTTC,CASSVRQIPSYNEQFF
TRBJ1-5,-,TRBV28,-,TGTGCCAGCAGCCCCGGGTTACCGCCAAGGCCCCAGCATTTT,CASSPGLPPRPQHF
TRBJ2-7,once,TRBV7-3,-,TGTGCCAGCAGCTTAACGGAGCGTCAGGAGCAGTACTTC,CASSLTERQEQYF
TRBJ2-7,-,TRBV29-1,TRBD2,TGCAGCGTGGTCGGGAGGGGACGATACGAGCAGTACTTC,CSVVGRGRYEQYF
TRBJ1-2,-,TRBV28,-,TGTGCCAGCAGTGCGGGCCTGTATGGCTACACCTTC,CASSAGLYGYTF
TRBJ1-1,-,TRBV19,-,TGTGCCAGTAAGAGTTTAACAGGGAGCCCTGAAGCTTTCTTT,CASKSLTGSPEAFF
TRBJ2-1,once,TRBV5-1,TRBD2,TGCGCCAGCAGCTTGGATCCGGGACTACCATACAATGAGCAGTTCTTC,CASSLDPGLPYNEQFF
TRBJ2-1,-,TRBV5-1,TRBD2,TGCGCCAGCAGCCGCGGGAGTGGGGATGAGCAGTTCTTC,CASSRGSGDEQFF
TRBJ2-7,-,TRBV6-5,-,TGTGCCAGCAGTTACTCGAGGGGGAACGAGCAGTACTTC,CASSYSRGNEQYF
TRBJ2-1,few,TRBV27,TRBD2,TGTGCCAGCAGTTTATCGACTAGCGGGATCTACAATGAGCAGTTCTTC,CASSLSTSGIYNEQFF
TRBJ1-1,-,TRBV27,-,TGTGCCACCCGCCCCATAGGGAGCACTGAAGCTTTCTTT,CATRPIGSTEAFF
TRBJ1-2,-,TRBV5-4,TRBD1,TGTGCCAGCAGCACGGGACAGGGATACGGCTACACCTTC,CASSTGQGYGYTF
TRBJ1-2,few,TRBV18,TRBD1,TGTGCCAGCTCACCAGGGACAGGGATTGGCTACACCTTC,CASSPGTGIGYTF
TRBJ2-3,-,TRBV10-1,-,TGCGCCAGCAGTTCAGGACTCACAGATACGCAGTATTTT,CASSSGLTDTQYF
TRBJ2-4,-,TRBV13,-,TGTGCCAGCAGCAATCTGACCCAGCTAGCCAAAAACAGTCAGTACTTC,CASSNLTQLAKNSQYF